This T cell receptor beta chain was identified during a study of vaccination and CD4 T cells after COVID-19. As for the study in general: Convalescent persons amounted to six males plus four females, two of whom were Hispanic. Ranging from 14 to 241, the interval between dose two and post-vaccine sampling had a median of about 72 days.

The Oncomine TCR Beta short-read assay was what sequenced the DNA obtained from cultured CD4+ T cells. Each CDR3 protein is one row after TCRdb ran MiXCR on the PCR reads. The sample shows around 15,000 distinct CDR3 sequences, around 74% of them seen only once. Concerning this clonotype itself: Its antigen remains unidentified.

Treatment here: roughly nine-day PBMC culture with coronavirus spike peptide pools or control peptides (ViraFEST assay). Via ViraFEST, peptide pools expanded antigen-specific T cells before TCR sequencing. The medium had half its volume replaced with fresh IL-2 medium on days 3 and 7. The V end lost 1 base, the J end lost 4 bases, and 11 bases lay between the germline ends. Germline-derived CDR1 and CDR2 are DFQATT and SNEGSKA (reference sequence). CDR3 length: 14 residues. The clonotype comes from a human donor who received a COVID-19 vaccine. Sequencing used CD4+ T cells from blood, cultured in vitro, obtained after SARS-CoV-2 vaccination. V and J are TRBV20-1 and TRBJ1-5; D is unresolved. CDR3 DNA: TGCAGTGCTAGAGGAATGAGGGATAATCAGCCCCAGCATTTT. It encodes CSARGMRDNQPQHF.